This T cell receptor beta chain comes out of a study of OX40 agonist ivuxolimab in advanced cancers. The wider study: With a range of about 23 to 90, age averaged roughly 60 years, and roughly 80% were male. There were three patients with partial responses, one having hepatocellular carcinoma and two cutaneous melanoma.

General study results and limits: Clones of CD4+ and CD8+ blood T cells grew by week 6 at doses of 0.1 to 3.0 mg/kg.

Comments on this clone: Antigen unknown.

Sequencing was performed with immunoSEQ multiplex PCR; in TCRdb, only in-frame clones are kept and a portion is missing. In the table there are tens of thousands of clones, 84% of which are singletons. Germline lookup yields CDR1 MDHEN and CDR2 SYDVKM. This CDR3 spans 11 amino acids. Anyone with autoimmune disease history or systemic immunosuppression was excluded. The rearrangement links TRBV28 to TRBJ2-5; D gene ambiguous. The J call is uncertain, as TRBJ2-7 better fits the DNA end. Sequencing used CD4+ or CD8+ T cells sorted from blood, obtained in a trial of the OX40 agonist ivuxolimab. This sequence originates from an adult with an advanced solid tumor such as melanoma, head and neck, liver or kidney cancer. CDR3 DNA sequence: TGTGCCAGCAGGGACTCCTACGAGCAGTACTTC. This encodes CASRDSYEQYF.